This T cell receptor beta chain originates from a study of human T cells and chemical hapten exposure. A few counts support this clonotype. One end of the junction is discordant with germline, which a read error may explain. The CDR3 totals 12 residues. Germline-derived CDR1 and CDR2 are LNHNV and YYDKDF (reference sequence). TCRdb processed the RACE reads anew with MiXCR; each CDR3 protein has one entry. The sample carries about 340,000 distinct CDR3 sequences, around 6.9% recorded once. Noted time point: patch test 1, 2 weeks after DPC sensitization. As to treatment: therapeutic diphenylcyclopropenone sensitization with weekly scalp DPC.

The V and J genes are TRBV15 and TRBJ1-1; 7 nucleotides align to TRBD1. Material: whole blood, obtained in connection with sensitization to the hapten diphenylcyclopropenone (DPC). The clonotype comes from a woman between 18 and 29 years old with alopecia areata. Some clones in this sample may be carry-over from other donors' samples. CDR3 bases: TGTGCCACCAGCAGAGATGGGACAGTACTTTCGTGG. Translation gives CATSRDGTVLSW.